One sample yielded the 25 T cell receptor beta chains listed below, sequenced in a study of T cells after yellow fever vaccination (dated by TCRdb to the late 2010s). Library construction relied on 5' RACE. Sequencing instrument: Illumina HiSeq 2500. The public reads were reprocessed in TCRdb via fastp at Q25 and MiXCR, keeping in-frame beta chains. A single entry per CDR3 protein holds the most common genes and DNA from its merged rows. The sample table lists approximately 510,000 distinct CDR3 sequences, just over 20% of them with a count of one. 15% to 20% of the sample is held by the ten biggest clonotypes. What the treatment or condition label conveys for this sample: live attenuated yellow fever vaccine strain. The source material was PBMCs, sampled approximately 20 days after the first yellow fever vaccination. Source of these receptors: a man aged 18 to 30 who received the YFV17D yellow fever vaccine.

The J gene is TRBJ1-1, the V gene TRBV5-1, with TRBD1 matching over 7 bases. J was trimmed by 0 bases and V by 4 bases; bases with no gene match: 15. The length of the CDR3 is 18 residues. CDR1 SGHRS and CDR2 YFSETQ come from the germline V gene. CDR3 nucleotide sequence: TGCGCCAGCAGCCGCGGGACAGATCTCATCCTTATGAACACTGAAGCTTTCTTT. Translation gives CASSRGTDLILMNTEAFF.

The chain joins TRBV27 to TRBJ2-1; 8 bases match TRBD1. Looked up from germline, CDR1 is MNHEY and CDR2 is SMNVEV (reference sequence). J was trimmed by 13 bases and V by 6 bases; bases with no gene match: 11. The CDR3 totals 13 residues. CDR3 region: CASSDRGPPGQFF. The CDR3 region has the DNA TGTGCCAGCAGCGACAGGGGCCCCCCCGGCCAGTTCTTC.

This clonotype was counted many times. The gene calls are TRBV7-9 and TRBJ1-3; weak D call: TRBD1 (6 bases). Germline lookup yields CDR1 SEHNR and CDR2 FQNEAQ (reference sequence). Trimming left V 5 bases short and J 4 bases short, with 18 bases between. The CDR3 loop spans 16 amino acids. The CDR3 region has the DNA TGTGCCAGCAGCCCTAAGATCCGGACAGCGGGAAACACCATATATTTT. It translates to CASSPKIRTAGNTIYF.

J is TRBJ1-5 and V is TRBV7-9; tentative D call: TRBD1 (5 bases). The V gene lost 2 bases and the J gene lost 2 bases, with 7 bases spanning the gap. The germline CDR1 and CDR2 sequences are SEHNR and FQNEAQ (reference sequence). CDR3 length: 14 amino acids. CDR3 sequence reads: CASSLSTGNQPQHF. CDR3 nucleotide sequence: TGTGCCAGCAGCTTATCGACAGGCAATCAGCCCCAGCATTTT.

This clonotype was picked up a small number of times. The V and J genes are TRBV5-1 and TRBJ2-3, with D perhaps given as TRBD1 or TRBD2 (5 bases each). With 1 base removed from V and 5 bases from J, the gap between germline ends came to 26 bases. The CDR3 consists of 19 residues. Looked up from germline, CDR1 is SGHRS and CDR2 is YFSETQ. CDR3 sequence: CASSLRGRAGPQSQDTQYF. In DNA, the CDR3 is TGCGCCAGCAGCTTGAGGGGACGGGCAGGACCCCAATCCCAAGATACGCAGTATTTT. The complete variable domain, with remaining parts taken from reference TRBV5-1 and TRBJ2-3, reads KAGVTQTPRYLIKTRGQQVTLSCSPISGHRSVSWYQQTPGQGLQFLFEYFSETQRNKGNFPGRFSGRQFSNSRSEMNVSTLELGDSALYLCASSLRGRAGPQSQDTQYFGPGTRLTVL.

V is TRBV29-1 and J is TRBJ2-2; a possible D gene is TRBD2 (5 bases). In germline, CDR1 is SQVTM, CDR2 ANQGSEA. Trimming removed 3 bases from V and 6 bases from J, with 8 bases in between. There are 12 residues in the CDR3. The CDR3 sequence is CSVDVGAGELFF. The CDR3 bases are TGCAGCGTTGATGTCGGGGCCGGGGAGCTGTTTTTT.

The table lists this clonotype with a few counts. J is TRBJ2-1 and V is TRBV5-1; D assignment may be TRBD1 or TRBD2 (6 bases each). Trimming shortened V by 4 bases and J by 6 bases, and 11 bases separated the two germline ends. This CDR3 has 13 residues. Germline V gene sequence: CDR1 SGHRS, CDR2 YFSETQ. Here the CDR3 reads CASSAWGANEQFF. The CDR3 DNA is TGCGCCAGCAGCGCCTGGGGGGCCAATGAGCAGTTCTTC. Filled out from reference TRBV5-1 and TRBJ2-1, the complete variable domain reads KAGVTQTPRYLIKTRGQQVTLSCSPISGHRSVSWYQQTPGQGLQFLFEYFSETQRNKGNFPGRFSGRQFSNSRSEMNVSTLELGDSALYLCASSAWGANEQFFGPGTRLTVL.

The genes are TRBV7-9 and TRBJ1-1; no clear D gene. The V and J ends lost 4 bases and 4 bases respectively, with 4 bases between them. CDR3 length: 11 amino acids. Germline-derived CDR1 and CDR2 are SEHNR and FQNEAQ (reference sequence). The CDR3 sequence is CASSSPTEAFF. The CDR3 DNA is TGTGCCAGCAGCTCACCCACTGAAGCTTTCTTT.

V usage is TRBV7-3 and J usage is TRBJ2-1; 8 positions agree with TRBD1. The CDR3 is 15 amino acids. The germline gives CDR1 SGHTA, CDR2 FQGTGA. Trimming removed 2 bases from V and 4 bases from J; junction bases left unmatched: 4. The CDR3 sequence is CASSLAQGEYNEQFF. The CDR3 nucleotides are TGTGCCAGCAGCTTAGCACAGGGGGAGTACAATGAGCAGTTCTTC.

The V gene is TRBV12-3 or TRBV12-4, the J gene TRBJ1-5, with D possibly TRBD1 on 5 matching bases. The CDR3 loop spans 15 amino acids. V lost 6 bases and J 0 bases, leaving 12 bases between the germline ends. The CDR3, as DNA: TGTGCCAGCAGGGCGACAGCATATAGCAATCAGCCCCAGCATTTT. Translation gives CASRATAYSNQPQHF.

The chain links TRBV4-1 to TRBJ2-5, with TRBD1 identical over 12 bases. Germline V lookup: CDR1 MGHRA, CDR2 YSYEKL. The length of the CDR3 is 16 residues. Unmatched junction bases numbered 5, after V lost 1 base and J lost 5 bases. CDR3 region: CASSQGGQGASETQYF. CDR3 DNA: TGCGCCAGCAGCCAAGGGGGACAGGGGGCCTCGGAGACCCAGTACTTC.

The CDR3 coding sequence is TGTGCCAGCAGCCAAGAGGCAGGGAGCTCCTACGAGCAGTACTTC. It is translated as CASSQEAGSSYEQYF. The rearrangement links TRBV3-1 to TRBJ2-7; D is possibly TRBD1 or TRBD2 (5 bases each). V shed 0 bases and J shed 0 bases, with 9 bases lying between them. The length of the CDR3 is 15 residues. Per the germline V gene, CDR1 is LGHDT and CDR2 is YNNKEL (reference sequence).

As for this clonotype: One end of the junction varies from germline; a read error may be responsible. The rearrangement uses TRBV7-9 and TRBJ1-3; no firm D call. This CDR3 is built from 10 residues. Germline CDR1 reads SEHNR; CDR2 reads FQNEAQ (reference sequence). CDR3 sequence: CASSGDTIYF. The CDR3 DNA sequence: TGTGCTAGCAGTGGAGACACCATATATTTT.

V usage is TRBV2 and J usage is TRBJ2-1; the match to TRBD2 covers 13 bases. This CDR3 spans 15 amino acids. Per the germline V gene, CDR1 is SNHLY and CDR2 is FYNNEI. The junction had 10 bases not matched to a gene; V was cut back by 5 bases and J by 12 bases. As DNA, the CDR3 is TGTGCCAGCAGTCAGGGACTAGCGGGGCTTCTACCGCAGTTCTTC. Protein product: CASSQGLAGLLPQFF.

This clonotype was observed at least ten times. The genes are TRBV18 and TRBJ2-5; no clear D. V lost 8 bases and J 0 bases, leaving 7 bases between the germline ends. Looked up from germline, CDR1 is KGHSH and CDR2 is LQKENI. CDR3 length: 12 residues. CDR3 in amino acids: CASSTYQETQYF. CDR3 DNA sequence: TGTGCCAGCAGCACGTACCAAGAGACCCAGTACTTC.

This clonotype was seen more than once but under ten times. The CDR3 coding sequence is TGTGCCAGCAGTTCCTGGACTAGCCGCACAGATACGCAGTATTTT. It codes for CASSSWTSRTDTQYF. This rearrangement joins TRBV6-2 or TRBV6-3 to TRBJ2-3; TRBD2 matches at 8 bases. In germline, CDR1 is MNHEY, CDR2 SVGEGT. After removal of 4 bases from V and 1 base from J, the junction contained 4 bases not matched to a gene. The CDR3 runs 15 residues.

This chain joins TRBV30 and TRBJ2-3, with D maybe TRBD2 (6 bases). This CDR3 is 17 amino acids long. Trimming stripped 2 bases from V and 0 bases from J, with 18 bases between. Germline-derived CDR1 and CDR2 are GTSNPN and SVGIG (reference sequence). CDR3 amino acids: CAWSTWRGPRSTDTQYF. For the CDR3, the DNA is TGTGCCTGGAGTACCTGGCGGGGACCCCGGAGCACAGATACGCAGTATTTT. The variable domain in full, with the rest retrieved from reference TRBV30 and TRBJ2-3, is SQTIHQWPATLVQPVGSPLSLECTVEGTSNPNLYWYRQAAGRGLQLLFYSVGIGQISSEVPQNLSASRPQDRQFILSSKKLLLSDSGFYLCAWSTWRGPRSTDTQYFGPGTRLTVL.

This clonotype has just a few counts. The chain carries TRBV6-1 and TRBJ2-1; the match to TRBD1 covers 9 bases. Germline V gives CDR1 MNHNS, CDR2 SASEGT. With V trimmed by 7 bases and J by 2 bases, 6 bases remained unmatched. The length of the CDR3 is 15 residues. The CDR3 region has the DNA TGTGCCAGCAACTCGGACAGGGGCACCTACAATGAGCAGTTCTTC. It codes for CASNSDRGTYNEQFF.

The V gene is TRBV5-1, the J gene TRBJ2-1; 8 bases agree with TRBD2. Trimming at V came to 4 bases and at J to 1 base, leaving 7 bases not matched to a gene. The length of the CDR3 is 16 residues. The germline V gene encodes CDR1 SGHRS and CDR2 YFSETQ. In DNA, the CDR3 is TGCGCCAGCAGCCCGGACGGGACTAGATCCTACAATGAGCAGTTCTTC. Translated: CASSPDGTRSYNEQFF.

The rearrangement uses TRBV20-1 and TRBJ2-7; 7 nucleotides align to TRBD1. The CDR3 sequence is 14 residues long. Germline loops: CDR1 DFQATT, CDR2 SNEGSKA (reference sequence). V shed 0 bases and J 4 bases; nucleotides not matched to a gene: 6. The CDR3 region has the DNA TGCAGTGCTAGAGATCTGGACAGGATTTACGAGCAGTACTTC. This codes for CSARDLDRIYEQYF.

This clonotype appeared a few times. This chain connects TRBV4-3 to TRBJ2-3; 10 bases are a match to TRBD2. V was clipped by 0 bases and J by 1 base; unmatched bases: 13. The CDR3 extends over 20 amino acids. Germline CDR1 LGHNA, CDR2 YSLEER. The CDR3 bases are TGCGCCAGCAGCCAAGAACCGCAGCGGGGGGGCCCTAGTGGCACAGATACGCAGTATTTT. Its translation is CASSQEPQRGGPSGTDTQYF.

This clonotype came up a few times. V gene TRBV5-1 combines with J gene TRBJ1-1; D is ambiguous. This CDR3 spans 13 amino acids. Between the trimmed V and J ends, which lost 2 bases and 5 bases, there was a span of 10 bases. The germline CDR1 and CDR2 sequences are SGHRS and YFSETQ. The CDR3 loop reads CASSFGERTEAFF. The CDR3 DNA follows: TGCGCCAGCAGCTTCGGAGAGCGGACTGAAGCTTTCTTT.

The gene calls are TRBV12-3 or TRBV12-4 and TRBJ1-2; TRBD1 agrees at 11 bases. The CDR3 is 16 residues long. The J segment lost 5 bases and the V segment lost 3 bases, leaving 8 bases of the junction unmatched. CDR3 region: CASSFRTGGLVYGYTF. The CDR3 nucleotides read TGTGCCAGCAGTTTTCGGACAGGGGGCTTGGTTTATGGCTACACCTTC.

This clonotype was detected a few times. The V call is TRBV6-2 or TRBV6-3, the J call TRBJ2-7; D assignment may be TRBD1 or TRBD2 (5 bases each). Germline V gene sequence: CDR1 MNHEY, CDR2 SVGEGT. V lost 6 bases, J lost 0 bases, and 21 bases lay in between. CDR3 length: 17 amino acids. This CDR3 reads CASRTGPGTFFSYEQYV. The CDR3 nucleotides read TGTGCCAGCAGAACCGGGCCCGGGACCTTCTTCTCCTACGAGCAGTACGTC.

This clonotype showed up just a few times. This chain joins TRBV5-8 and TRBJ2-2; D tentatively reads TRBD1 or TRBD2 (6 bases each). The CDR3 is 16 amino acids. The V and J ends lost 4 bases and 0 bases respectively, with 13 bases between them. Germline CDR1 reads SGHTS; CDR2 reads YDEGEE. The CDR3 DNA reads as TGTGCCAGCAGCATAGGGGGGCGGGCGAACACCGGGGAGCTGTTTTTT. Its protein is CASSIGGRANTGELFF.